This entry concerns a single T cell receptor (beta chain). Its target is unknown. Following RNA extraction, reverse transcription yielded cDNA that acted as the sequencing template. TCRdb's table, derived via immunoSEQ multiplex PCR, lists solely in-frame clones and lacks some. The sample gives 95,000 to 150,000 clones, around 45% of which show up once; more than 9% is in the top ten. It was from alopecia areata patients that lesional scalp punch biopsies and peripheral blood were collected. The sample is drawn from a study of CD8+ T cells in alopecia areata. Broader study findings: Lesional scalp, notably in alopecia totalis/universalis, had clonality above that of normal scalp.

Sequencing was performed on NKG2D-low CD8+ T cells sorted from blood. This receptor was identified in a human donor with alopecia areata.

CDR3: CAWSVSSMHYNEQFF. CDR3 bases: TGTGCCTGGAGTGTTTCCTCCATGCATTACAATGAGCAGTTCTTC. This sequence joins TRBV30 and TRBJ2-1; D gene ambiguous. Trimming shortened V by 0 bases and J by 4 bases, and 13 bases separated the two germline ends. CDR3 length: 15 amino acids. CDR1 is GTSNPN, CDR2 SVGIG, per germline (reference sequence).